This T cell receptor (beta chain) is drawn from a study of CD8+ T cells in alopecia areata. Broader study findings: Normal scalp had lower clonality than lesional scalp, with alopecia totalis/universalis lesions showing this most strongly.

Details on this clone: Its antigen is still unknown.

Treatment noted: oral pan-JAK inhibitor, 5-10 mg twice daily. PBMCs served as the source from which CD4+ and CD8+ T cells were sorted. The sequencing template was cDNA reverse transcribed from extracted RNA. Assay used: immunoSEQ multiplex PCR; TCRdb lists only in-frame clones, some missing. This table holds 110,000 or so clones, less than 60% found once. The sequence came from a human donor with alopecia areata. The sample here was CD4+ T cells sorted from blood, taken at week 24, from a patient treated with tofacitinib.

CDR3 DNA: TGTGCCAGCAGCTTGGGACAGGGTTTCTACGAGCAGTACTTC. Translation gives CASSLGQGFYEQYF. V usage is TRBV5-4 and J usage is TRBJ2-7; 7 nucleotides line up with TRBD1. CDR3 length equals 14 residues. The germline CDR1 and CDR2 sequences are SGHNT and YYREEE (reference sequence). With 0 bases clipped from V and 3 bases from J, the junction kept 3 bases outside the gene matches.